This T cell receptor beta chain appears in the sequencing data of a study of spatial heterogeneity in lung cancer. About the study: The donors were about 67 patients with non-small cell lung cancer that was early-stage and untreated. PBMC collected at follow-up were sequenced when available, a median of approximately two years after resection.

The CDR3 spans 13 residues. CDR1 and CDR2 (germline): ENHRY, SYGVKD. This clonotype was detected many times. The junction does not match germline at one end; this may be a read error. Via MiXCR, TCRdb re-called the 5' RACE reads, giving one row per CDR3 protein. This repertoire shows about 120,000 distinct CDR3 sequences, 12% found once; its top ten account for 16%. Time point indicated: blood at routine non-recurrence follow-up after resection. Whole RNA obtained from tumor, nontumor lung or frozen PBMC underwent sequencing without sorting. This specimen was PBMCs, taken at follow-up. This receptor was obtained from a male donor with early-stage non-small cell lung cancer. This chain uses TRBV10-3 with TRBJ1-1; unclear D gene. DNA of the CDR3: TGTGCCATCAATGAGACCCCGAACACTGAAGCTTTCTTT. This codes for CAINETPNTEAFF.